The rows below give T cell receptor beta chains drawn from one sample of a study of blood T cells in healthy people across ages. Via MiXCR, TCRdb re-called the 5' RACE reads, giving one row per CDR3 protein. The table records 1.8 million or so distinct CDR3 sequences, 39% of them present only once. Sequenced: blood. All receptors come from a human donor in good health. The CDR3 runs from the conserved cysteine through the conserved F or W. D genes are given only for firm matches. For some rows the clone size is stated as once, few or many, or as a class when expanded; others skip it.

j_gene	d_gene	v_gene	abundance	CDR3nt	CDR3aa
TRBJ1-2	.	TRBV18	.	TGTGCCAGCTCCCGGGAGCAGGGGTTTGGAAGTTCGCGTGGCTACACCTTC	CASSREQGFGSSRGYTF
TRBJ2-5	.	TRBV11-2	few	TGTGCCAGCAGCTTACTAAGTAGCGTGGAGACCCAGTACTTC	CASSLLSSVETQYF
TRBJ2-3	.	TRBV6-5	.	TGTGCCAGCAGTTACTCCTCGTCTTCAAGAGATACGCAGTATTTT	CASSYSSSSRDTQYF
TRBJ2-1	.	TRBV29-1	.	TGCAGCGTTTTAGGCCCAAGCTCCTACAATGAGCAGTTCTTC	CSVLGPSSYNEQFF
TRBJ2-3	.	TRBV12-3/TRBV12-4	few	TGTGCCAGCAGTTGGGGGGATGTGGAGCAGTATTTT	CASSWGDVEQYF
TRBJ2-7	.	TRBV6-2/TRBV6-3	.	TGTGCCAGCAGTTCCTCTTCTCCAACGGGGCAGTACTTC	CASSSSSPTGQYF
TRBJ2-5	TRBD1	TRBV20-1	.	TGCAGTGCTCGGACAGGGGTTTTTCAAGAGACCCAGTACTTC	CSARTGVFQETQYF
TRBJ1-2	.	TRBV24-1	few	TGTGCCACCTCTTCAGCGGTTGCTAACTATGGCTACACCTTC	CATSSAVANYGYTF
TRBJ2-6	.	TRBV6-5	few	TGTGCCAGCAGTTACTCGAATTTGCGGACCCTCTCTGGGGCCAACGTCCTGACTTTC	CASSYSNLRTLSGANVLTF
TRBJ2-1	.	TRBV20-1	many	TGCAGTGCTACCCAGGACGGGTCCTACAATGAGCAGTTCTTC	CSATQDGSYNEQFF
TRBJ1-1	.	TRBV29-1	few	TGCAGCGTTGAAAAGCGACTGGCTGAAGCTTTCTTT	CSVEKRLAEAFF
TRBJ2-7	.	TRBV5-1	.	TGCGCCAGCAGCTTGGGCAGGGGCCAAGGGTACGAGCAGTACTTC	CASSLGRGQGYEQYF
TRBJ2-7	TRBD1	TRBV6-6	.	TGTGCCAGCAGCTACGGACAGGGTTTTGCTTACGAGCAGTACTTC	CASSYGQGFAYEQYF
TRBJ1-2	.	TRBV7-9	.	TGTGCCAGCAGCTTAGACGCGGGCAGCTTATATGGCTACACCTTC	CASSLDAGSLYGYTF
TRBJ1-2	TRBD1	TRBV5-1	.	TGCGCCAGCAGCGTTATGACAGGGTTGAAAGGCTACACCTTC	CASSVMTGLKGYTF
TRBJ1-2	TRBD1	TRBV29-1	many	TGCAGCGTTGACAGGGGGGAAAATGGCTACACCTTC	CSVDRGENGYTF
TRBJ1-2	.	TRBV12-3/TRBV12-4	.	TGTGCCAGCACCTTGGTGGAAGGCCCCTTTAGGGGCTACACCTTC	CASTLVEGPFRGYTF
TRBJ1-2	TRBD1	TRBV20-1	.	TGCAGTGCTAGAGCCCCCCTCCCCAGGGGGGCATTCTATGGCGGCTACACCTTC	CSARAPLPRGAFYGGYTF
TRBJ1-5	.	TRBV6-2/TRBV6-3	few	TGTGCCAGCAGTTACTCTCAATATCAGCCCCAGCATTTT	CASSYSQYQPQHF
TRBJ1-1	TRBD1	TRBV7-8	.	TGTGCCAGCAGCGAGGACAGGGCGGGAGACACTGAAGCTTTCTTT	CASSEDRAGDTEAFF
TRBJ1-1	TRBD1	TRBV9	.	TGTGCCAGCAGCGCCCAAGGGGCCATAGGGGGCTGGGACACTGAAGCTTTCTTT	CASSAQGAIGGWDTEAFF
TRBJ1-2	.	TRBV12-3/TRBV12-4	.	TGTGCCAGCATCGCGACACAGGGACGGGTTGGCTACACCTTC	CASIATQGRVGYTF
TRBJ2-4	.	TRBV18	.	TGTGCCAGCTCACCTAGCGAAGGACGAAACATTCAGTACTTC	CASSPSEGRNIQYF
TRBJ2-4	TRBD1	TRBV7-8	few	TGTGCCAGCACCTCCCCCAGGGGGAACATTCAGTACTTC	CASTSPRGNIQYF
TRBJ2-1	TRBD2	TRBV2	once	TGTGCCAGCAGTGATAGAGGCGGGGGGCCCTCCTACAATGAGCAGTTCTTC	CASSDRGGGPSYNEQFF
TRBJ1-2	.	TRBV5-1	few	TGCGCCAGCAGCTTGGACGGACCTACTAACTATGGCTACACCTTC	CASSLDGPTNYGYTF
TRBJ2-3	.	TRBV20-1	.	TGCAGTGCTAGAGATTCAGGGGGGGCTGGTACGCAGTATTTT	CSARDSGGAGTQYF
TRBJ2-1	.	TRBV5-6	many	TGTGCCAGCAGCTTCCAGGGTGCCTCCTACAATGAGCAGTTCTTC	CASSFQGASYNEQFF
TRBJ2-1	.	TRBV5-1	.	TGCGCCAGCAGCTACCTAGGTCAGGAGCAGTTCTTC	CASSYLGQEQFF
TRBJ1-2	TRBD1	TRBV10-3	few	TGTGCCATCAGTGAGTCTCCCGGGACAGGGGGTAACTATGGCTACACCTTC	CAISESPGTGGNYGYTF
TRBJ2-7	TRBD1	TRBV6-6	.	TGTGCCAGCAGTTTCCCAGGACAGGGCGAGCAGTACTTC	CASSFPGQGEQYF
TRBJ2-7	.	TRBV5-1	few	TGCGCCAGCTTGGGGCCGTCCTACGAGCAGTACTTC	CASLGPSYEQYF
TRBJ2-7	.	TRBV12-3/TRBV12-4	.	TGTGCCGGCAGTTTAGGGGCCATGCCCGCGGGTACCTACGAGCAGTACTTC	CAGSLGAMPAGTYEQYF
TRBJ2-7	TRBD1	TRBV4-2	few	TGTGCCAGCAGCCAAGATTATGGTACAGGGGCCTACGAGCAGTACTTC	CASSQDYGTGAYEQYF
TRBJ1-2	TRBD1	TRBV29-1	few	TGCAGCGTTGAAGGGATGACAGGGGGCTTTAACTGTGGCTACACCTTC	CSVEGMTGGFNCGYTF
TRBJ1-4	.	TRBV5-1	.	TGCGCCAGCAGCTTATCTTCGACAGGCTCGGGAGAAAAACTGTTTTTT	CASSLSSTGSGEKLFF
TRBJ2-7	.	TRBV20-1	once	TGCAGTGCAGGGGACCCCTACGAGCAGTACTTC	CSAGDPYEQYF
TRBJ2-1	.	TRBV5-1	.	TGCGCCAGCAGCCCGCTGACGGATCAAGGGCAGTTCTTC	CASSPLTDQGQFF
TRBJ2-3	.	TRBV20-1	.	TGCAGTGCTAGAGTGAGCGGGCTCACAGATACGCAGTATTTT	CSARVSGLTDTQYF
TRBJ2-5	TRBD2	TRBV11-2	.	TGTGCCAGCAGCCCCCCGGGAGGGGGTAATGAGCAGTACTTC	CASSPPGGGNEQYF
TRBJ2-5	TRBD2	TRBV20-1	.	TGCAGTGCTAGAGATCGAGTAGCGGGGGGTGAGACCCAGTACTTC	CSARDRVAGGETQYF
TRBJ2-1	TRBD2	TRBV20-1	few	TGCAGTGCTAGAGCAGCGGGGGGCTTATACAATGAGCAGTTCTTC	CSARAAGGLYNEQFF
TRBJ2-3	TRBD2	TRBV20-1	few	TGCAGTGCTAGACCGACTAGCGGGGGGGCGTGGGATACGCAGTATTTT	CSARPTSGGAWDTQYF
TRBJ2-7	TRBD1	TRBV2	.	TGTGCCAGCAAGGGACAGGAGATCGAGCAGTACTTC	CASKGQEIEQYF
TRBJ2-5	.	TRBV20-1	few	TGCAGTGCTAGTCTGGTTCTTGAGACCCAGTACTTC	CSASLVLETQYF
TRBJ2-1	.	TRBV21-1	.	TGTGCCAGCAGCAAAGAAGTGGCGTGTGAGCAGTTCTTC	CASSKEVACEQFF
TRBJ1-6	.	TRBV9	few	TGTGCCAGCAGCGTAGAAGGGATCTCCTATAATTCACCCCTCCACTTT	CASSVEGISYNSPLHF
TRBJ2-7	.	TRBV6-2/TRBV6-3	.	TGTGCCAGCAGTTACGGGTTAAGTCAGCGGGTATCCTCCTACAATGAGCAGTACTTC	CASSYGLSQRVSSYNEQYF
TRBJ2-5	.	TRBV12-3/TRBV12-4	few	TGTGCCAGCAGCCAAGACTTCCCCCAAGAGACCCAGTACTTC	CASSQDFPQETQYF
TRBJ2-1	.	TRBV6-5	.	TGTGCCAGCAGTTACTTCACAGGGTTTGAAAATGAGCAGTTCTTC	CASSYFTGFENEQFF
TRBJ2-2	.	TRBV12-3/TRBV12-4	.	TGTGCCAGCAACCGCCCAGGGGAGAACACCGGGGAGCTGTTTTTT	CASNRPGENTGELFF
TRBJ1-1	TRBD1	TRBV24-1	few	TGTGCCACCAGTGATCGGGGACAGGGTAGCACTGAAGCTTTCTTT	CATSDRGQGSTEAFF